One sample yielded the 23 T cell receptor beta chains listed below, sequenced in a study of T cell responses to AZD1222 COVID-19 vaccine. The assay was immunoSEQ multiplex PCR, and TCRdb's table has in-frame clones only and misses some. The profile shows 150,000 to 200,000 clones, 94% of them singletons. The starting material was peripheral blood, obtained on day 0 of AZD1222 vaccination. Every receptor here comes from an adult in good health.

V gene TRBV5-5 combines with J gene TRBJ2-2, with no clear D. CDR3 length: 16 amino acids. V was shortened by 0 bases and J by 3 bases, with 12 bases between the two germline ends. CDR1 and CDR2 from the germline V gene are SGHKS and YYEKEE (reference sequence). The DNA of the CDR3 is TGTGCCAGCAGCTTGGTAGGCCCACCCTACACCGGGGAGCTGTTTTTT. This sequence encodes CASSLVGPPYTGELFF.

The CDR3 spells CASSHPDTSSYNEQFF. The CDR3 nucleotides are TGCGCCAGCAGCCACCCCGACACTAGCTCCTACAATGAGCAGTTCTTC. The rearrangement uses TRBV4-1 and TRBJ2-1; maybe TRBD2 (5 bases). This CDR3 spans 16 amino acids. CDR1 MGHRA and CDR2 YSYEKL come from the germline V gene. V lost 3 bases to trimming and J lost 0 bases, with 12 bases between them.

The chain recombines TRBV28 with TRBJ1-5; 9 bases align to TRBD1. Germline V lookup: CDR1 MDHEN, CDR2 SYDVKM. Losses at the gene ends were 5 bases for V and 5 bases for J; bases not matched to a gene: 7. The CDR3 is 15 residues long. CDR3 residues: CASSQTGTGYQPQHF. DNA for the CDR3: TGTGCCAGCAGTCAAACCGGGACAGGGTATCAGCCCCAGCATTTT.

The chain joins TRBV10-3 to TRBJ1-1; 7 nucleotides agree with TRBD1. The CDR3 runs to 14 residues. The V segment lost 6 bases and the J segment 3 bases; nucleotides outside the gene matches: 7. Germline V gene data show CDR1 as ENHRY and CDR2 as SYGVKD. CDR3 loop: CAIRPGGGYTEAFF. CDR3 in DNA: TGTGCCATCAGGCCAGGGGGTGGGTACACTGAAGCTTTCTTT.

The rearrangement joins TRBV5-6 to TRBJ1-3, with D tentatively TRBD1 (6 bases). This CDR3 contains 16 residues. The germline V gene has CDR1 SGHDT and CDR2 YYEEEE. The ends were cut back, 0 bases at V and 0 bases at J, with 10 bases in the middle. CDR3 loop: CASSLAGAFSGNTIYF. The CDR3 nucleotides are TGTGCCAGCAGCTTGGCAGGGGCTTTCTCTGGAAACACCATATATTTT.

The chain carries TRBV6-2 or TRBV6-3 and TRBJ1-5; TRBD1 might be the D (5 bases). The CDR3 sequence is 17 residues long. V lost 3 bases to trimming and J lost 6 bases, with 21 bases between them. The germline V gene has CDR1 MNHEY and CDR2 SVGEGT. The CDR3 spells CASSYNSGTGEVQPQHF. DNA of the CDR3: TGTGCCAGCAGTTATAACTCGGGTACGGGGGAGGTTCAGCCCCAGCATTTT.

The chain has TRBV18 and TRBJ1-1; the match to TRBD1 covers 9 bases. CDR3 length: 14 amino acids. From germline, CDR1 is KGHSH and CDR2 LQKENI. The V segment lost 4 bases and the J segment 7 bases; nucleotides outside the gene matches: 7. The CDR3 loop is CASSRDRVGSEAFF. Here the CDR3 DNA reads TGTGCCAGCTCACGGGACAGGGTTGGAAGTGAAGCTTTCTTT.

V usage is TRBV30 and J usage is TRBJ2-7, with TRBD2 identical over 9 bases. Germline assignment: CDR1 GTSNPN and CDR2 SVGIG (reference sequence). The CDR3 runs 15 residues. The V segment lost 1 base and the J segment 2 bases; nucleotides outside the gene matches: 6. CDR3 region: CAWSGDSGSAYEQYF. CDR3 sequence (DNA): TGTGCCTGGAGTGGTGATAGCGGGAGCGCCTACGAGCAGTACTTC.

The chain couples TRBV19 to TRBJ1-5; D may be TRBD1 (5 bases). CDR1 is LNHDA and CDR2 is SQIVND in the germline V gene (reference sequence). CDR3 size: 13 residues. Trimming cost V 11 bases and J 4 bases, with 15 bases left between them. The CDR3 region is CASHKQGNQPQHF. DNA for the CDR3: TGTGCCTCACACAAGCAGGGAAATCAGCCCCAGCATTTT.

This rearrangement joins TRBV30 to TRBJ1-4; tentative D call: TRBD1 (6 bases). The CDR3 covers 13 residues. The ends were cut back, 4 bases at V and 5 bases at J, with 11 bases in the middle. Germline CDR1 GTSNPN, CDR2 SVGIG (reference sequence). The CDR3 protein is CAWNGRGNEKLFF. The CDR3 coding sequence is TGTGCCTGGAACGGCAGGGGAAATGAAAAACTGTTTTTT. Looking up the rest from reference TRBV30 and TRBJ1-4 gives the full variable domain: SQTIHQWPATLVQPVGSPLSLECTVEGTSNPNLYWYRQAAGRGLQLLFYSVGIGQISSEVPQNLSASRPQDRQFILSSKKLLLSDSGFYLCAWNGRGNEKLFFGSGTQLSVL.

J is TRBJ1-1 and V is TRBV19; D not resolved. Trimming cost V 5 bases and J 3 bases, with 7 bases left between them. Germline lookup yields CDR1 LNHDA and CDR2 SQIVND (reference sequence). CDR3 length equals 12 residues. CDR3 loop: CASSRRDTEAFF. The DNA of the CDR3 is TGTGCCAGTAGTCGGAGAGACACTGAAGCTTTCTTT.

The gene calls are TRBV6-5 and TRBJ1-5, with a weak D call TRBD1 (6 bases). This CDR3 region has 14 residues. Trimming removed 3 bases from V and 7 bases from J, with 13 bases in between. Germline V gene data show CDR1 as MNHEY and CDR2 as SVGAGI. This CDR3 is CASSYRTERQPQHF. The CDR3 nucleotides read TGTGCCAGCAGTTATCGGACAGAAAGACAGCCCCAGCATTTT.

The V and J genes are TRBV28 and TRBJ1-1; D remains unclear. Trimming stripped 5 bases from V and 7 bases from J, with 8 bases between. The CDR3 has 11 amino acids. In germline, CDR1 is MDHEN, CDR2 SYDVKM. The CDR3 DNA sequence: TGTGCCAGCAGTCAGGCAGTTGAAGCTTTCTTT. It codes for CASSQAVEAFF.

Only one count was recorded for this clone. The chain links TRBV5-1 to TRBJ2-5; tentatively, D is TRBD2 (6 bases). Germline CDR1 reads SGHRS; CDR2 reads YFSETQ. The CDR3 is made up of 15 amino acids. Trimming left V 7 bases short and J 2 bases short, with 18 bases between. CDR3 region: CASVPSGVPQETQYF. DNA of the CDR3: TGCGCCAGCGTACCCTCGGGGGTCCCACAAGAGACCCAGTACTTC.

The chain combines TRBV2 with TRBJ1-2, with D unresolved. The CDR3 has 9 residues. V lost 11 bases and J lost 6, with 7 bases in between. Germline V gene sequence: CDR1 SNHLY, CDR2 FYNNEI. The DNA of the CDR3 is TGTGCCCTACAAGATGGCTACACCTTC. Protein product: CALQDGYTF.

V and J are TRBV29-1 and TRBJ2-5; the D gene is possibly TRBD1 (6 bases). Trimming pared 6 bases from V and 0 bases from J, leaving 20 bases between. The CDR3 is made up of 16 amino acids. CDR1 and CDR2 from the germline V gene are SQVTM and ANQGSEA. The CDR3 DNA sequence: TGCAGCGTCCCTGGGGGCAATTTGTGGTACCAAGAGACCCAGTACTTC. Its translation is CSVPGGNLWYQETQYF.

This chain uses TRBV28 with TRBJ2-7; D is unresolved. The CDR3 runs 16 residues. Trimming left V 5 bases short and J 5 bases short, with 22 bases between. The germline gives CDR1 MDHEN, CDR2 SYDVKM. The CDR3 here is CASSEHSGAPYNEQYF. DNA of the CDR3: TGTGCCAGCAGTGAGCACTCAGGCGCGCCGTATAACGAGCAGTACTTC.

The chain combines TRBV3-1 (or the pseudogene TRBV3-2) with TRBJ1-3, with D hard to call. Germline V gives CDR1 LGHDT, CDR2 YNNKEL (reference sequence). V was shortened by 1 base and J by 4 bases, with 5 bases between the two germline ends. The CDR3 spans 13 residues. The CDR3 bases are TGTGCCAGCAGCCAAGTCCCAGGAAACACCATATATTTT. Translation gives CASSQVPGNTIYF.

V usage is TRBV3-1 (or the pseudogene TRBV3-2) and J usage is TRBJ1-5, with 7 positions matching TRBD1. This CDR3 region has 14 residues. V lost 10 bases and J lost 1; bases outside the gene matches: 7. Germline CDR1 is LGHDT and CDR2 is YNNKEL (reference sequence). The CDR3 nucleotides are TGTGCCACACAGGGGACCGGGAGCAATCAGCCCCAGCATTTT. Protein: CATQGTGSNQPQHF.

V and J are TRBV14 and TRBJ2-5; D may match TRBD1 or TRBD2 (6 bases each). The CDR3 length is 15 residues. Germline CDR1 is SGHDN and CDR2 is FVKESK. The V end lost 10 bases, the J end lost 5 bases, and 23 bases lay between the germline ends. The CDR3 is CATTPGAGPTETQYF. The CDR3 DNA sequence: TGTGCCACCACCCCGGGGGCAGGGCCTACGGAGACCCAGTACTTC.

CDR3 region: CSPPDKGSRTEAFF. The CDR3 coding sequence is TGCAGCCCTCCAGACAAGGGCAGTCGTACTGAAGCTTTCTTT. The V and J genes are TRBV29-1 and TRBJ1-1; D unclear. With 8 bases removed from V and 5 bases from J, the gap between germline ends came to 21 bases. The CDR3 consists of 14 residues. Germline lookup yields CDR1 SQVTM and CDR2 ANQGSEA.

This chain connects TRBV27 to TRBJ2-6; D gene ambiguous. This CDR3 comprises 14 residues. Germline V gene data show CDR1 as MNHEY and CDR2 as SMNVEV (reference sequence). Trimming took 0 bases from V and 2 from J, leaving 2 bases between them. The CDR3 here is CASSLSTGANVLTF. The CDR3 DNA reads TGTGCCAGCAGTTTATCCACTGGGGCCAACGTCCTGACTTTC.

This chain uses TRBV27 with TRBJ1-1; possibly TRBD1 for D (5 bases). From germline, CDR1 is MNHEY and CDR2 SMNVEV (reference sequence). Between the trimmed V and J ends, which lost 6 bases and 8 bases, there was a span of 13 bases. The CDR3 sequence is 12 residues long. CDR3 DNA sequence: TGTGCCAGCAGCGCGGGGGGAGGGGAAGCTTTCTTT. Its translation: CASSAGGGEAFF.